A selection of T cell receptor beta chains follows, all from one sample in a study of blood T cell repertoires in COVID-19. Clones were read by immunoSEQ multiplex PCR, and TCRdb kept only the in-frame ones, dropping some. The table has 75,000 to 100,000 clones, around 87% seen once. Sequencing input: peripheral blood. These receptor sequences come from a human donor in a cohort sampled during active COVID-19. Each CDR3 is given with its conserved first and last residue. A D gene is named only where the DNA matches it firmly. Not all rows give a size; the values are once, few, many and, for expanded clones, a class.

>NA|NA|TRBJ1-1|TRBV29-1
CSGARDLNTEAFF
TGCAGCGGTGCCAGGGATTTGAACACTGAAGCTTTCTTT
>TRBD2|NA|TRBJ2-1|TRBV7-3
CASSRTSGTNEQFF
TGTGCCAGCAGCAGGACTAGCGGGACCAATGAGCAGTTCTTC
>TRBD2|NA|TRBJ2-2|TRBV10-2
CASSGLAGGLGTGELFF
TGCGCCAGCAGTGGACTAGCGGGAGGGCTAGGAACCGGGGAGCTGTTTTTT
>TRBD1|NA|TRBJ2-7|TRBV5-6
CASSYTQDRYRYEQYF
TGTGCCAGCAGCTACACACAGGACAGGTACCGATACGAGCAGTACTTC
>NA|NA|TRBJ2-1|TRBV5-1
CASSLGSTSWDEQFF
TGCGCCAGCAGCCTGGGCTCGACTAGTTGGGATGAGCAGTTCTTC
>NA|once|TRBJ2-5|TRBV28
CASSSAWDGSHQETQYF
TGTGCCAGCAGTTCCGCCTGGGACGGGAGTCACCAAGAGACCCAGTACTTC
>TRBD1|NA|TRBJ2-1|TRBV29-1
CSAQGAHEQFF
TGCAGCGCGCAGGGGGCCCATGAGCAGTTCTTC
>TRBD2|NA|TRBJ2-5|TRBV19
CASMDNSGPIQETQYF
TGTGCCAGTATGGACAATAGCGGGCCAATTCAAGAGACCCAGTACTTC
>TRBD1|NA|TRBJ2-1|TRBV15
CATSRRRDRANNEQFF
TGTGCCACCAGCAGACGCCGGGACAGGGCAAACAATGAGCAGTTCTTC
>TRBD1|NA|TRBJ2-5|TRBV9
CASSSGTGGIQETQYF
TGTGCCAGCAGCTCCGGGACAGGGGGGATACAAGAGACCCAGTACTTC
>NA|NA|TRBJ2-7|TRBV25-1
CASSESGKGWDEQYF
TGTGCCAGCAGTGAATCGGGGAAGGGATGGGACGAGCAGTACTTC
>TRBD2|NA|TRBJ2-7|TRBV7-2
CASSLTEAGVSYEQYF
TGTGCCAGCAGCTTAACAGAAGCGGGAGTGAGCTACGAGCAGTACTTC
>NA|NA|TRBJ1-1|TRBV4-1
CASSLSRGNTEAFF
TGCGCCAGCAGCCTGAGCAGGGGAAACACTGAAGCTTTCTTT
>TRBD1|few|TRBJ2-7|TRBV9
CASSVGVLGGTGDEQYF
TGTGCCAGCAGCGTAGGAGTGTTGGGAGGGACAGGGGACGAGCAGTACTTC
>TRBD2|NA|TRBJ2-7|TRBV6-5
CAAGLAVDEQYF
TGTGCCGCGGGACTAGCGGTCGACGAGCAGTACTTC
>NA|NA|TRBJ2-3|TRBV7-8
CASSPGGTDTQYF
TGTGCCAGCAGCCCTGGGGGGACAGATACGCAGTATTTT
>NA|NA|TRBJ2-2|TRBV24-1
CATSEHREGFTGELFF
TGTGCCACCAGTGAACACAGGGAAGGTTTCACCGGGGAGCTGTTTTTT
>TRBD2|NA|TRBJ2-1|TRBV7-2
CASSLEWASGSYNEQFF
TGTGCCAGCAGCTTAGAGTGGGCTAGCGGGTCCTACAATGAGCAGTTCTTC
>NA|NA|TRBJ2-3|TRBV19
CASSMGGDSTDTQYF
TGTGCCAGTAGTATGGGCGGGGATAGCACAGATACGCAGTATTTT
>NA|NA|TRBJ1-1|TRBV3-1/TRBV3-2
CASSQPGTEAFF
TGTGCCAGCAGCCAACCGGGCACTGAAGCTTTCTTT
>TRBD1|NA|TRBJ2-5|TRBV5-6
CASSQMTGAYQETQYF
TGTGCCAGCAGCCAGATGACAGGGGCGTACCAAGAGACCCAGTACTTC
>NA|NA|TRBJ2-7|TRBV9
CASSVGRASYEQYF
TGTGCCAGCAGCGTAGGCAGGGCCTCCTACGAGCAGTACTTC
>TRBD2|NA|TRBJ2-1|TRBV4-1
CASSQEGLAGFNEQFF
TGCGCCAGCAGCCAGGAGGGACTAGCGGGGTTCAATGAGCAGTTCTTC
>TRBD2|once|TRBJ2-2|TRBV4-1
CASSQDPSSGRRDGELFF
TGCGCCAGCAGCCAAGACCCCTCAAGCGGGAGAAGGGACGGGGAGCTGTTTTTT
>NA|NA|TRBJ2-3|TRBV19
CASGGPDARTDTQYF
TGTGCCAGCGGAGGGCCTGACGCCCGCACAGATACGCAGTATTTT
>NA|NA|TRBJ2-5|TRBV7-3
CASSLIGGWETQYF
TGTGCCAGCAGCTTAATAGGAGGGTGGGAGACCCAGTACTTC
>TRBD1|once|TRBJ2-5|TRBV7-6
CASSPRDRVGETQYF
TGTGCCAGCAGCCCAAGGGACAGGGTGGGGGAGACCCAGTACTTC
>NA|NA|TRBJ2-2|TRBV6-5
CASSYSVTSGRELFF
TGTGCCAGCAGTTACTCTGTGACTAGTGGTCGGGAGCTGTTTTTT
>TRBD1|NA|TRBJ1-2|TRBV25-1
CASSDRDSYGYTF
TGTGCCAGCAGTGACAGGGACAGCTATGGCTACACCTTC
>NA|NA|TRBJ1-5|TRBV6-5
CASSYGAGHQPQHF
TGTGCCAGCAGTTATGGGGCAGGGCATCAGCCCCAGCATTTT
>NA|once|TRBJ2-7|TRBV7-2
CASSFRDKTYEQYF
TGTGCCAGCAGCTTCCGGGACAAGACCTACGAGCAGTACTTC
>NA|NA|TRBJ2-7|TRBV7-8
CASSLADRLGEQYF
TGTGCCAGCAGCTTGGCCGACAGGTTGGGGGAGCAGTACTTC
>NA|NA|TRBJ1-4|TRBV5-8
CASSFRTTTNEKLFF
TGTGCCAGCAGCTTCCGCACAACAACTAATGAAAAACTGTTTTTT
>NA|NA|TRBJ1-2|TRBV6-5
CASSYGGGYTF
TGTGCCAGCAGTTACGGGGGGGGCTACACCTTC
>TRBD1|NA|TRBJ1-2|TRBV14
CASSHPDRDANGYTF
TGTGCCAGCAGCCATCCCGACAGGGACGCGAATGGCTACACCTTC
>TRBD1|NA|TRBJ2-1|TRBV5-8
CASSSRGISGNEQFF
TGTGCCAGCAGCTCCAGGGGGATTAGTGGGAATGAGCAGTTCTTC
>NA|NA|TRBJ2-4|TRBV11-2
CASSLAGVARDIQYF
TGTGCCAGCAGCTTAGCGGGGGTTGCGCGGGACATTCAGTACTTC
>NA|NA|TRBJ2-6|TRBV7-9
CASSQPTVLVLTF
TGTGCCAGCAGCCAACCGACAGTCTTAGTCCTGACTTTC
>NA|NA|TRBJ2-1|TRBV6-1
CASSEMRGEQFF
TGTGCCAGCAGTGAAATGCGCGGTGAGCAGTTCTTC